The 26 T cell receptor beta chains below all came from one sample that was sequenced in a study of response to subunit inactivated influenza vaccine (dated by TCRdb to the late 2010s). Receptor amplification or capture employed RT-PCR. TCRdb lists the instrument as Illumina HiSeq 2500. TCRdb reanalyzed the raw reads on its own, using fastp at Q25 for trimming and MiXCR for clone calling, and kept in-frame beta chains. One record per CDR3 amino acid sequence lists the most common genes and DNA. This sample holds around 480,000 distinct CDR3 sequences; 16% were observed only once. The ten biggest clones cover less than 4% of the sample. The specimen comprised CD4+ T cells sorted from PBMCs, sampled around 25 months after vaccination. Receptor source: a man aged 50 to 69 who received an inactivated influenza vaccine. Donor details come from another sample of the same person, matched by shared clones.

This clonotype was seen more than once but under ten times. This rearrangement joins TRBV5-5 to TRBJ1-1; D unclear. Germline loops: CDR1 SGHKS, CDR2 YYEKEE (reference sequence). Trimming took 3 bases from V and 0 from J, leaving 12 bases between them. CDR3 length: 15 residues. The CDR3 sequence: CASSYDARMNTEAFF. CDR3 nucleotides: TGTGCCAGCAGCTACGACGCACGGATGAACACTGAAGCTTTCTTT.

The CDR3 protein is CASSPRGDRDRPYNEQFF. As DNA, the CDR3 is TGTGCCAGCAGTCCGAGAGGGGACCGGGACAGGCCTTACAATGAGCAGTTCTTC. The V and J genes are TRBV27 and TRBJ2-1, with 8 bases matching TRBD1. Germline CDR1 is MNHEY and CDR2 is SMNVEV (reference sequence). J was trimmed by 4 bases and V by 5 bases; bases with no gene match: 16. This CDR3 spans 18 amino acids.

DNA of the CDR3: TGTGCCAGCCGAGGGACTAGCGCGTCCTACGAGCAGTACTTC. This codes for CASRGTSASYEQYF. V usage is TRBV2 and J usage is TRBJ2-7, with 10 positions matching TRBD2. This CDR3 has 14 residues. Unmatched junction bases numbered 5, after V lost 8 bases and J lost 1 base. In germline, CDR1 is SNHLY, CDR2 FYNNEI. Full variable domain (outside the CDR3, taken from reference TRBV2 and TRBJ2-7): EPEVTQTPSHQVTQMGQEVILRCVPISNHLYFYWYRQILGQKVEFLVSFYNNEISEKSEIFDDQFSVERPDGSNFTLKIRSTKLEDSAMYFCASRGTSASYEQYFGPGTRLTVT.

The CDR3 is CASSLKGLAGERTGELFF. The CDR3 nucleotides read TGTGCCAGCAGTTTAAAAGGACTAGCGGGAGAAAGAACCGGGGAGCTGTTTTTT. The chain joins TRBV27 to TRBJ2-2; 13 bases fit TRBD2. V was clipped by 2 bases and J by 5 bases; unmatched bases: 8. The CDR3 covers 18 residues. Germline lookup yields CDR1 MNHEY and CDR2 SMNVEV (reference sequence).

The rearrangement links TRBV6-5 to TRBJ1-1, with D uncertain. V was pared by 3 bases and J by 6 bases, with 17 bases between. This CDR3 has 15 residues. Germline CDR1 and CDR2: MNHEY and SVGAGI. The CDR3 here is CASSYLGRRRPEAFF. As DNA, the CDR3 is TGTGCCAGCAGTTATCTAGGCCGTCGGAGGCCTGAAGCTTTCTTT.

A few counts support this clonotype. The V call is TRBV25-1, the J call TRBJ2-2; tentative D call: TRBD2 (5 bases). The CDR3 length is 15 residues. Germline assignment: CDR1 MGHDK and CDR2 SYGVNS. With 2 bases removed from V and 0 bases from J, the gap between germline ends came to 7 bases. CDR3 amino acids: CASSERLTNTGELFF. Here the CDR3 DNA reads TGTGCCAGCAGTGAAAGACTAACGAACACCGGGGAGCTGTTTTTT.

There are a few counts of this clonotype. The chain links TRBV6-1 to TRBJ2-1; 12 positions match TRBD1. The CDR3 extends over 16 amino acids. Trimming at V came to 7 bases and at J to 6 bases, leaving 10 bases not matched to a gene. The V gene's germline CDR1 is MNHNS and CDR2 SASEGT. The DNA of the CDR3 is TGTGCCAGCACCTTATTCGGGACAGGGGGCAGCAATGAGCAGTTCTTC. As protein: CASTLFGTGGSNEQFF.

The rearrangement uses TRBV5-1 and TRBJ2-1; D may match TRBD1 or TRBD2 (5 bases each). Trimming pared 0 bases from V and 9 bases from J, leaving 16 bases between. This CDR3 contains 15 residues. Per germline, CDR1 SGHRS and CDR2 YFSETQ. CDR3 sequence reads: CASSLEPVGTSEQFF. CDR3 nucleotides: TGCGCCAGCAGCTTGGAACCGGTGGGGACCAGTGAGCAGTTCTTC.

Ten or more counts support this clonotype. The J gene is TRBJ2-2, the V gene TRBV5-1; TRBD2 matches 7 bases. The CDR3 is made up of 15 amino acids. V dropped 1 base and J dropped 6; count of bases not matched to a gene: 6. Germline V gene data show CDR1 as SGHRS and CDR2 as YFSETQ. The CDR3 sequence: CASSLSLASSGELFF. The CDR3 DNA is TGCGCCAGCAGCTTGTCACTAGCGAGTTCCGGGGAGCTGTTTTTT.

The chain recombines TRBV24-1 with TRBJ2-3; no clear D. The CDR3 has 13 amino acids. Deletions cut 2 bases from V and 3 bases from J, with 5 bases between. CDR1 KGHDR and CDR2 SFDVKD come from the germline V gene. For the CDR3, the DNA is TGTGCCACCAGTGATTATGGGACAGATACGCAGTATTTT. This translates into CATSDYGTDTQYF.

This clonotype was recorded a few times. This chain links TRBV5-1 with TRBJ2-5; 13 bases match TRBD2. With V trimmed by 2 bases and J by 2 bases, 6 bases remained unmatched. The germline V gene has CDR1 SGHRS and CDR2 YFSETQ. This CDR3 region has 17 residues. This CDR3 is CASSFGLAGVWQETQYF. The CDR3 coding sequence is TGCGCCAGCAGCTTTGGACTAGCGGGAGTCTGGCAAGAGACCCAGTACTTC.

The chain is built from TRBV28 and TRBJ2-7, with D perhaps matching TRBD1 (6 bases). V was trimmed by 5 bases and J by 4 bases, leaving 15 bases between them. This CDR3 is 14 amino acids long. CDR1 is MDHEN, CDR2 SYDVKM, per germline. The CDR3 region is CASSLLTGEYEQYF. The CDR3 DNA is TGTGCCAGCAGTCTTCTGACAGGAGAGTACGAGCAGTACTTC.

This clonotype showed up just once. V and J are TRBV27 and TRBJ1-2, with TRBD1 as a possible D gene (6 bases). The length of the CDR3 is 14 residues. Germline assignment: CDR1 MNHEY and CDR2 SMNVEV (reference sequence). V shed 4 bases and J shed 2 bases, with 11 bases lying between them. The CDR3 region is CASSSKQGNYGYTF. The DNA of the CDR3 is TGTGCCAGCAGTTCAAAACAGGGAAACTATGGCTACACCTTC.

The genes are TRBV27 and TRBJ2-5; D unclear. The CDR3 covers 16 residues. From germline, CDR1 is MNHEY and CDR2 SMNVEV (reference sequence). V gave up 2 bases and J gave up 2 bases, with 15 bases separating them. The CDR3 region has the DNA TGTGCCAGCAGTTTACGCCGAACCGTTGGGCAAGAGACCCAGTACTTC. Translation gives CASSLRRTVGQETQYF.

Only a few counts were recorded for this clonotype. The rearrangement uses TRBV7-2 and TRBJ2-5, with D tentatively TRBD1 or TRBD2 (5 bases each). This CDR3 region has 14 residues. V dropped 5 bases and J dropped 1 base, with 11 bases sitting between them. The germline V gene encodes CDR1 SGHTA and CDR2 FQGNSA. The CDR3, as DNA: TGTGCCAGCAGCAAGGGACGGAGCCAAGAGACCCAGTACTTC. Encoded protein: CASSKGRSQETQYF.

This clonotype has at least ten counts. This rearrangement joins TRBV12-3 or TRBV12-4 to TRBJ1-2; 8 nucleotides line up with TRBD1. V shed 6 bases and J 4 bases; nucleotides not matched to a gene: 7. The CDR3 contains 14 residues. CDR3 DNA sequence: TGTGCCAGCAGAGAGCAGGGGGCAAGCTATGGCTACACCTTC. Its translation is CASREQGASYGYTF.

This clonotype was seen just once. The gene calls are TRBV4-1 and TRBJ2-7; D remains ambiguous. Trimming pared 0 bases from V and 4 bases from J, leaving 13 bases between. Germline V gene data show CDR1 as MGHRA and CDR2 as YSYEKL. The CDR3 totals 15 residues. The CDR3: CASSQDPGVGYEQYF. In DNA form, the CDR3 reads TGCGCCAGCAGCCAAGATCCTGGGGTTGGTTACGAGCAGTACTTC.

This clonotype has only a few counts. V usage is TRBV27 and J usage is TRBJ2-3; D is undetermined. V lost 8 bases, J lost 2 bases, and 11 bases lay in between. The germline V gene has CDR1 MNHEY and CDR2 SMNVEV (reference sequence). The CDR3 is 13 residues long. CDR3 DNA sequence: TGTGCCAGCGCCCCGAGCTCCACAGATACGCAGTATTTT. The encoded protein is CASAPSSTDTQYF.

V and J are TRBV5-1 and TRBJ2-5; TRBD1 agrees at 8 bases. J was trimmed by 7 bases and V by 4 bases; bases with no gene match: 9. Germline lookup yields CDR1 SGHRS and CDR2 YFSETQ. The CDR3 runs to 14 residues. The CDR3 is CASSPDREKGTQYF. The CDR3 DNA is TGCGCCAGCAGCCCGGACAGGGAAAAAGGGACCCAGTACTTC.

CDR3 protein: CASSYSVRDRYNSPLHF. The CDR3 DNA reads TGTGCCAGCAGTTACTCGGTCCGGGACAGGTATAATTCACCCCTCCACTTT. The V call is TRBV6-5, the J call TRBJ1-6, with 8 bases matching TRBD1. This CDR3 has 17 residues. The trim removed 0 bases at V and 4 bases at J, leaving 5 bases unmatched. CDR1 is MNHEY, CDR2 SVGAGI, per germline.

This clonotype has only a few counts. The rearrangement uses TRBV3-1 and TRBJ2-7; the D is unclear. Germline values: CDR1 LGHDT, CDR2 YNNKEL (reference sequence). Deletions cut 4 bases from V and 5 bases from J, with 15 bases between. The CDR3 sequence is 14 residues long. The CDR3, as DNA: TGTGCCAGCAGCCGAGCATCCGGGCGGCACGAGCAGTACTTC. Translating gives CASSRASGRHEQYF.

This clonotype was seen only a few times. The J gene is TRBJ2-7, the V gene TRBV25-1; the D gene is possibly TRBD1 (6 bases). Germline CDR1 is MGHDK and CDR2 is SYGVNS. Trimming pared 4 bases from V and 5 bases from J, leaving 18 bases between. This CDR3 is built from 15 residues. CDR3 DNA: TGTGCCAGCAGTGGTCGACAGGAGCCAACCCACGAGCAGTACTTC. Translating gives CASSGRQEPTHEQYF.

The CDR3 coding sequence is TGCGCCAGCAGCCCAAACCAGGGGTCTAAGGATGGCTACACCTTC. Residues: CASSPNQGSKDGYTF. This sequence joins TRBV5-1 and TRBJ1-2; TRBD1 might be the D (6 bases). CDR3 size: 15 residues. V was cut by 4 bases and J by 6 bases, with 19 bases left in between. Germline V lookup: CDR1 SGHRS, CDR2 YFSETQ. Complete variable domain (other parts from reference TRBV5-1 and TRBJ1-2): KAGVTQTPRYLIKTRGQQVTLSCSPISGHRSVSWYQQTPGQGLQFLFEYFSETQRNKGNFPGRFSGRQFSNSRSEMNVSTLELGDSALYLCASSPNQGSKDGYTFGSGTRLTVV.

The table lists this clonotype with a few counts. CDR3 loop: CASTQLRTGAYREKLFF. CDR3 bases: TGTGCCAGCACTCAGTTAAGGACTGGGGCGTATCGTGAAAAACTGTTTTTT. This sequence joins TRBV6-1 and TRBJ1-4; tentative D call: TRBD1 (5 bases). The V end lost 7 bases, the J end lost 7 bases, and 25 bases lay between the germline ends. The length of the CDR3 is 17 residues. Looked up from germline, CDR1 is MNHNS and CDR2 is SASEGT.

The chain uses TRBV12-3 or TRBV12-4 and TRBJ2-7; D remains ambiguous. The V end was cut by 2 bases, the J end by 6 bases, with 11 bases between. The CDR3 consists of 13 residues. CDR3 in DNA: TGTGCCAGCAGTTTAAAGGGATCGGGCGAGCAGTACTTC. It translates to CASSLKGSGEQYF.

The table lists this clonotype with a few counts. The chain combines TRBV12-3 or TRBV12-4 with TRBJ2-7; D possibly uses TRBD1 or TRBD2 (5 bases each). CDR3 length equals 11 residues. Between the trimmed V and J ends, which lost 9 bases and 4 bases, there was a span of 10 bases. CDR3 in DNA: TGTGCCAGTGGGGGTGTGTACGAGCAGTACTTC. It yields the protein CASGGVYEQYF.